Shown below are 32 T cell receptor beta chains from a single sample sequenced in a study of T cells in Graves' hyperthyroidism and ophthalmopathy. Using RNA transcripts as the source, TCR beta CDR3 regions were amplified. An initial round of RT-PCR targeting the TCR CDR3 relied on the HTBI primer set. TCRdb redid the calling of the multiplex PCR reads with MiXCR, one entry per CDR3 protein. The table lists over 700,000 distinct CDR3 sequences, 38% of them singletons. Source material: blood. All receptors derive from a young man with Graves' hyperthyroidism.

The chain links TRBV11-2 to TRBJ2-6, with unresolved D. The germline CDR1 and CDR2 sequences are SGHAT and FQNNGV. CDR3 length: 15 residues. Trimming shortened V by 5 bases and J by 4 bases, and 12 bases separated the two germline ends. CDR3 residues: CASSLTDTGANVLTF. CDR3 in DNA: TGTGCCAGCAGCCTCACTGACACCGGGGCCAACGTCCTGACTTTC.

This chain joins TRBV29-1 and TRBJ1-4; D is undetermined. V gave up 8 bases and J gave up 5 bases, with 12 bases separating them. Germline lookup yields CDR1 SQVTM and CDR2 ANQGSEA. This CDR3 is built from 12 residues. The CDR3 DNA is TGCAGCTCCTTCTTGGGGAATGAAAAACTGTTTTTT. Translation: CSSFLGNEKLFF.

This clonotype came up many times. This chain uses TRBV7-9 with TRBJ1-2; the D is unclear. This CDR3 contains 12 residues. Trimming removed 5 bases at V and 4 bases at J, with 8 bases between. CDR1 is SEHNR and CDR2 is FQNEAQ in the germline V gene (reference sequence). The CDR3 region has the DNA TGTGCCAGCAGCGCAGAGGGCTATGGCTACACCTTC. Translating it yields CASSAEGYGYTF.

This clonotype was counted ten times or more. The CDR3 DNA reads TGTGCCAGCAGTGATCCAGGGGCAGGGGGAATAGCTGAAGCTTTCTTT. It codes for CASSDPGAGGIAEAFF. The chain uses TRBV2 and TRBJ1-1; 7 nucleotides match TRBD1. CDR3 length: 16 residues. Looked up from germline, CDR1 is SNHLY and CDR2 is FYNNEI. V lost 3 bases and J lost 6; bases outside the gene matches: 13.

This sequence joins TRBV7-2 and TRBJ2-5, with D perhaps given as TRBD1 or TRBD2 (5 bases each). Deletions cut 1 base from V and 4 bases from J, with 19 bases between. The length of the CDR3 is 17 residues. Germline V gene data show CDR1 as SGHTA and CDR2 as FQGNSA. The CDR3 spells CASSLGVGIMGPETQYF. DNA for the CDR3: TGTGCCAGCAGCTTAGGGGTGGGAATCATGGGACCAGAGACCCAGTACTTC. The full variable domain, completed using reference TRBV7-2 and TRBJ2-5, is GAGVSQSPSNKVTEKGKDVELRCDPISGHTALYWYRQSLGQGLEFLIYFQGNSAPDKSGLPSDRFSAERTGGSVSTLTIQRTQQEDSAVYLCASSLGVGIMGPETQYFGPGTRLLVL.

This sequence joins TRBV20-1 and TRBJ2-7; tentatively, D is TRBD1 or TRBD2 (5 bases each). This CDR3 comprises 11 residues. The V gene's germline CDR1 is DFQATT and CDR2 SNEGSKA (reference sequence). Trimming took off 6 bases at V and 6 bases at J, with 12 bases between the two ends. The CDR3 is CSADLRGEQYF. Written as DNA, the CDR3 is TGCAGTGCGGACCTGAGGGGCGAGCAGTACTTC.

This chain connects TRBV9 to TRBJ1-6; no reliable D call. The V gene lost 4 bases and the J gene lost 8 bases, with 10 bases spanning the gap. Germline V gene lookup returns CDR1 SGDLS and CDR2 YYNGEE. The CDR3 extends over 13 amino acids. CDR3 DNA sequence: TGTGCCAGCAGCCCATCATTCGATTCACCCCTCCACTTT. Its translation is CASSPSFDSPLHF. The complete variable domain, with remaining parts taken from reference TRBV9 and TRBJ1-6, reads DSGVTQTPKHLITATGQRVTLRCSPRSGDLSVYWYQQSLDQGLQFLIQYYNGEERAKGNILERFSAQQFPDLHSELNLSSLELGDSALYFCASSPSFDSPLHFGNGTRLTVT.

This clonotype was recorded many times. This CDR3 reads CASSLAGQGWTEAFF. Here the CDR3 DNA reads TGTGCCAGCAGCTTAGCGGGACAGGGGTGGACTGAAGCTTTCTTT. The chain recombines TRBV7-8 with TRBJ1-1; 10 bases are a match to TRBD1. The trim removed 0 bases at V and 5 bases at J, leaving 3 bases unmatched. This CDR3 is built from 15 residues. Germline CDR1 SGHVS, CDR2 FQNEAQ.

In this sample, this clonotype turned up a few times. This chain connects TRBV19 to TRBJ1-1, with 7 positions matching TRBD1. CDR3 length equals 15 residues. Germline V CDR1 and CDR2: LNHDA, SQIVND (reference sequence). J gave up 5 bases and V 8 bases, and 14 bases lay outside the gene matches. The DNA for the CDR3 is TGTGCCAGTCTACTTACAGGGGACACCGATACTGAAGCTTTCTTT. It codes for CASLLTGDTDTEAFF. The variable domain in full, with the rest retrieved from reference TRBV19 and TRBJ1-1, is DGGITQSPKYLFRKEGQNVTLSCEQNLNHDAMYWYRQDPGQGLRLIYYSQIVNDFQKGDIAEGYSVSREKKESFPLTVTSAQKNPTAFYLCASLLTGDTDTEAFFGQGTRLTVV.

This clonotype has at least ten counts. The chain links TRBV19 to TRBJ2-7; 7 bases line up with TRBD2. The germline V gene has CDR1 LNHDA and CDR2 SQIVND (reference sequence). CDR3 length: 13 amino acids. The ends lost 5 bases at V and 0 bases at J; junction bases unmatched: 1. The CDR3 is CASSWGGSYEQYF. The CDR3, as DNA: TGTGCCAGTAGTTGGGGGGGCTCCTACGAGCAGTACTTC.

The chain links TRBV19 to TRBJ2-7; 9 bases match TRBD1. This CDR3 has 14 amino acids. CDR1 is LNHDA, CDR2 SQIVND, per germline (reference sequence). The V gene end was trimmed by 9 bases and the J gene end by 5 bases; junction bases not matched to a gene: 11. CDR3 residues: CASSLGTGLNEQYF. CDR3 nucleotides: TGTGCCAGCAGTTTAGGGACAGGGCTAAACGAGCAGTACTTC.

V usage is TRBV10-3 and J usage is TRBJ1-5; TRBD1 matches 11 bases. The CDR3 is 14 residues long. Germline V gene data show CDR1 as ENHRY and CDR2 as SYGVKD. V lost 9 bases and J lost 9; bases outside the gene matches: 10. The CDR3 reads CAIRDRGNTGPQHF. Written as DNA, the CDR3 is TGTGCCATACGGGACAGGGGGAACACGGGGCCCCAGCATTTT.

This clonotype came up many times. The chain recombines TRBV29-1 with TRBJ2-5; possibly TRBD1 for D (6 bases). The CDR3 has 11 amino acids. CDR1 is SQVTM, CDR2 ANQGSEA, per germline. V lost 7 bases and J lost 5, with 11 bases in between. The CDR3 DNA follows: TGCAGCGGGGGGCGCAGGGAGACCCAGTACTTC. It is translated as CSGGRRETQYF.

This sequence joins TRBV5-1 and TRBJ1-6; no clear D. V lost 4 bases and J lost 8, with 13 bases in between. The CDR3 is made up of 14 amino acids. Germline V gene sequence: CDR1 SGHRS, CDR2 YFSETQ. The DNA for the CDR3 is TGCGCCAGCAGCCCTGGGATCAGCGATTCACCCCTCCACTTT. The encoded protein is CASSPGISDSPLHF.

The V gene is TRBV20-1, the J gene TRBJ2-2; 7 nucleotides line up with TRBD1. CDR3 length equals 12 residues. V lost 5 bases to trimming and J lost 5 bases; unmatched junction nucleotides: 2. CDR1 is DFQATT and CDR2 is SNEGSKA in the germline V gene (reference sequence). The CDR3 DNA sequence: TGCAGTGCTGAGGGGGCTACCGGGGAGCTGTTTTTT. Its translation is CSAEGATGELFF.

Many counts were recorded for this clonotype. The rearrangement uses TRBV15 and TRBJ1-3, with D uncertain. The length of the CDR3 is 16 residues. Trimming took 1 base from V and 0 from J, leaving 10 bases between them. Per germline, CDR1 LNHNV and CDR2 YYDKDF (reference sequence). The CDR3 protein is CATSRVSAVSGNTIYF. As DNA, the CDR3 is TGTGCCACCAGCAGAGTCTCCGCCGTCTCTGGAAACACCATATATTTT.

The chain couples TRBV6-5 to TRBJ1-5; TRBD1 aligns across 10 bases. The length of the CDR3 is 16 residues. Germline V gene lookup returns CDR1 MNHEY and CDR2 SVGAGI. V lost 5 bases, J lost 1 base, and 5 bases stayed unmatched. CDR3 nucleotide sequence: TGTGCCAGCAGTAAACGGGGACAGGGGAGCAATCAGCCCCAGCATTTT. It encodes CASSKRGQGSNQPQHF.

The CDR3 protein is CASSSSGLFRVANYGYTF. CDR3 DNA: TGTGCCAGCAGTTCTAGTGGGTTGTTCAGGGTGGCTAACTATGGCTACACCTTC. The chain uses TRBV7-2 and TRBJ1-2, with D possibly matching TRBD1 (5 bases). V gave up 6 bases and J gave up 0 bases, with 23 bases separating them. Germline V CDR1 and CDR2: SGHTA, FQGNSA. The CDR3 is made up of 18 amino acids. The full variable domain, in which reference TRBV7-2 and TRBJ1-2 provide the parts outside the CDR3, is GAGVSQSPSNKVTEKGKDVELRCDPISGHTALYWYRQSLGQGLEFLIYFQGNSAPDKSGLPSDRFSAERTGGSVSTLTIQRTQQEDSAVYLCASSSSGLFRVANYGYTFGSGTRLTVV.

This clonotype was picked up many times. The chain couples TRBV5-6 to TRBJ2-5; no clear D gene. V dropped 3 bases and J dropped 5 bases, with 11 bases sitting between them. Looked up from germline, CDR1 is SGHDT and CDR2 is YYEEEE. The CDR3 runs 13 residues. The CDR3 loop reads CASSSYTEETQYF. The CDR3 coding sequence is TGTGCCAGCAGCTCCTACACTGAGGAGACCCAGTACTTC. Supplemented by reference TRBV5-6 and TRBJ2-5, the full variable domain reads DAGVTQSPTHLIKTRGQQVTLRCSPKSGHDTVSWYQQALGQGPQFIFQYYEEEERQRGNFPDRFSGHQFPNYSSELNVNALLLGDSALYLCASSSYTEETQYFGPGTRLLVL.

This clonotype came up a few times. This chain links TRBV5-1 with TRBJ2-7, with D unresolved. The CDR3 has 13 residues. V was cut by 7 bases and J by 7 bases, with 18 bases left in between. The germline V gene encodes CDR1 SGHRS and CDR2 YFSETQ. The CDR3 protein is CASGDDGTWEQYF. The CDR3 DNA reads TGCGCCAGCGGTGACGACGGAACCTGGGAGCAGTACTTC.

On this clonotype: This may be a read error: a much more frequent sequence differs by one nucleotide. This chain uses TRBV10-1 with TRBJ2-5, with a possible D match to TRBD1 (6 bases). V was clipped by 11 bases and J by 7 bases, with 23 bases between them. Germline CDR1 is WNHNN and CDR2 is SYGVQD (reference sequence). The CDR3 spans 14 residues. CDR3 protein: CAGLRRSQGGTQYF. As DNA, the CDR3 is TGCGCCGGCCTCCGGAGAAGTCAAGGGGGGACCCAGTACTTC.

This clonotype occurred many times. Germline and junction disagree at one end, which may indicate a read error. The chain's CDR3 is CASSRAGTRGTGELFF. CDR3 coding DNA: TGTGCTAGCAGTCGGGCCGGGACGAGGGGTACCGGGGAGCTGTTTTTT. The chain recombines TRBV7-7 with TRBJ2-2, with D possibly being TRBD1 or TRBD2 (5 bases each). CDR1 and CDR2 (germline): SSHAT, FNYEAQ (reference sequence). The CDR3 has 16 residues.

In this sample, this clonotype turned up many times. CDR3 sequence (DNA): TGCAGCGTTGGGGACGGTCATCAGCCCCAGCATTTT. This codes for CSVGDGHQPQHF. The chain uses TRBV29-1 and TRBJ1-5, with D possibly TRBD1 on 5 matching bases. Germline loops: CDR1 SQVTM, CDR2 ANQGSEA. The CDR3 has 12 amino acids. Trimming left V 4 bases short and J 5 bases short, with 9 bases between.

The table lists this clonotype with a count of one. A read error may be the cause here, since a much bigger clone is one base away. The rearrangement joins TRBV29-1 to TRBJ2-5, with TRBD2 matching over 7 bases. Germline assignment: CDR1 SQVTM and CDR2 ANQGSEA. V dropped 5 bases and J dropped 2; count of bases not matched to a gene: 14. The CDR3 contains 16 residues. DNA for the CDR3: TGCAGCGTTAAGCCTAGCGGCTTAGGGAGGCAAGAGACCCAGTACTTC. Translating it yields CSVKPSGLGRQETQYF.

This clonotype was picked up many times. This rearrangement joins TRBV2 to TRBJ1-5, with D hard to call. Germline V lookup: CDR1 SNHLY, CDR2 FYNNEI. Trimming shortened V by 10 bases and J by 1 base, and 11 bases separated the two germline ends. The CDR3 contains 13 residues. The CDR3 nucleotides are TGTGCCATTCGGGGAAGGAGCAATCAGCCCCAGCATTTT. Its protein is CAIRGRSNQPQHF.

This chain connects TRBV4-2 to TRBJ1-1; TRBD1 matches 8 bases. V was clipped by 4 bases and J by 4 bases; unmatched bases: 11. There are 16 residues in the CDR3. CDR1 is LGHNA, CDR2 YNFKEQ, per germline. This CDR3 reads CASSLLDRVRSTEAFF. The CDR3 coding sequence is TGTGCCAGCAGCCTCTTGGACAGGGTCCGGAGCACTGAAGCTTTCTTT.

This clonotype has more than one count but fewer than ten. The rearrangement uses TRBV20-1 and TRBJ1-3; D is undetermined. Between the trimmed V and J ends, which lost 0 bases and 0 bases, there was a span of 12 bases. The CDR3 extends over 16 amino acids. Germline V gives CDR1 DFQATT, CDR2 SNEGSKA (reference sequence). CDR3 protein: CSARDRLRSSGNTIYF. CDR3 sequence (DNA): TGCAGTGCTAGAGATCGGTTGAGGAGCTCTGGAAACACCATATATTTT.

The chain recombines TRBV5-5 with TRBJ2-2, with 7 bases that match TRBD2. The junction had 9 bases not matched to a gene; V was cut back by 9 bases and J by 7 bases. Per germline, CDR1 SGHKS and CDR2 YYEKEE (reference sequence). The CDR3 is made up of 13 amino acids. The DNA for the CDR3 is TGTGCCACCTCCGGGGGGAACGGCGGGGAGCTGTTTTTT. It is translated as CATSGGNGGELFF.

This clonotype was seen only a few times. CDR3 sequence reads: CASSYELQGTLHF. CDR3 DNA: TGTGCCAGCAGTTACGAATTACAGGGAACCCTCCACTTT. The chain joins TRBV6-5 to TRBJ1-6, with D perhaps TRBD1 (6 bases). Germline assignment: CDR1 MNHEY and CDR2 SVGAGI. The CDR3 length is 13 residues. Trimming took 2 bases from V and 14 from J, leaving 13 bases between them.

This clonotype was seen more than once but under ten times. The chain carries TRBV12-3 or TRBV12-4 and TRBJ2-7; D not resolved. The germline V and J ends were trimmed by 4 bases and 4 bases, with 11 bases remaining between them. The length of the CDR3 is 13 residues. CDR3 in DNA: TGTGCCAGCAGTTCATCCTCCCAGTACGAGCAGTACTTC. Its translation: CASSSSSQYEQYF.

This clonotype has just one count. The chain uses TRBV20-1 and TRBJ2-5; D is unresolved. CDR1 and CDR2 (germline): DFQATT, SNEGSKA (reference sequence). The CDR3 spans 14 residues. V lost 2 bases and J 0 bases, leaving 10 bases between the germline ends. The CDR3 reads CSARTPVYQETQYF. Here the CDR3 DNA reads TGCAGTGCTAGAACCCCGGTGTACCAAGAGACCCAGTACTTC.

This clonotype has ten or more counts. This chain joins TRBV12-3 or TRBV12-4 and TRBJ1-5; 7 nucleotides match TRBD1. The CDR3 has 14 amino acids. V shed 6 bases and J 1 base; nucleotides not matched to a gene: 3. CDR3 in amino acids: CASSLQGSNQPQHF. The CDR3 nucleotides read TGTGCCAGCAGCTTACAGGGGAGCAATCAGCCCCAGCATTTT.